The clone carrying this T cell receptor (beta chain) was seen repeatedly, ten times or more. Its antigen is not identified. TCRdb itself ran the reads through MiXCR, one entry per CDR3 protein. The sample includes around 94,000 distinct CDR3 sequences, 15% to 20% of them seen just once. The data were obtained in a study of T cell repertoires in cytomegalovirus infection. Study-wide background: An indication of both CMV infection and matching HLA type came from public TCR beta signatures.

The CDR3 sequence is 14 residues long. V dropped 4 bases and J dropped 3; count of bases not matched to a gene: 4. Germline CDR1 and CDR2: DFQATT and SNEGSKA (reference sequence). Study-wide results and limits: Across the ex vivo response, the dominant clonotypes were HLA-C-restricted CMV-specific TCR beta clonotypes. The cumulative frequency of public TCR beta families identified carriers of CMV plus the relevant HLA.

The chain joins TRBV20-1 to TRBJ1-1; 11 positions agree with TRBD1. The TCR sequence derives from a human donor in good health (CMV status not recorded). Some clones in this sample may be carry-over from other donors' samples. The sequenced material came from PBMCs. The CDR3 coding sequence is TGCAGTGCTACCGGGACAGGGGGACACACTGAAGCTTTCTTT. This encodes CSATGTGGHTEAFF.